This T cell receptor (beta chain) was found in a study of blood T cell repertoires in COVID-19. Study-level information: Some COVID-19 samples were acute and others convalescent; all came from the United States, Italy and Spain.

Per germline, CDR1 MNHEY and CDR2 SMNVEV (reference sequence). V lost 4 bases and J lost 6, with 13 bases in between. This CDR3 is built from 14 residues. Enrollees, about 18 to 89 years old, lived in 24 US areas. Clinical history reported by participants formed the basis on which cohorts were assigned. As handled by the study authors: Amplification of reference gene primers was used by the study to estimate nucleated cell counts. The table came from immunoSEQ multiplex PCR; TCRdb's copy has only in-frame clones and leaves some out. Clone size and the V and J calls come from that table; the DNA yielded D and trimming. The repertoire includes more than 200,000 clones, just under 90% of them detected once, and approximately 4.3% sits in the top ten.

The source is a woman in her twenties or thirties with acute COVID-19. The genes are TRBV27 and TRBJ1-5, with D hard to call. Sequencing used PBMCs or T cells enriched from blood (not recorded which). For the CDR3, the DNA is TGTGCCAGCAGTTCGTATAGTTTCGGTCAGCCCCAGCATTTT. The encoded protein is CASSSYSFGQPQHF.